Each of the 26 T cell receptor beta chains below was sequenced from the same sample in a study of regulatory and conventional T cells in RAG deficiency. Blood CD4+ CD25-high CD127-low regulatory T cells supplied the genomic DNA template. Sequencing used immunoSEQ multiplex PCR; TCRdb keeps in-frame clones, though not all of them. The sample lists over 7,000 clones, around 90% occurring once. This sample was also put to use in a study of regulatory T cells. That paper notes: Primers: 52 TRBV forward and 13 TRBJ reverse.

Specimen: CD127- CD25+ CD4+ Tregs sorted from blood. These receptors were taken from a human donor in good health.

The genes are TRBV9 and TRBJ2-5, with D possibly matching TRBD1 (6 bases). Germline CDR1 reads SGDLS; CDR2 reads YYNGEE. V was cut by 1 base and J by 5 bases, with 15 bases left in between. The CDR3 sequence is 15 residues long. In nucleotides, the CDR3 is TGTGCCAGCAGCGTAACCACAGGGTTAGGGGAGACCCAGTACTTC. This codes for CASSVTTGLGETQYF.

The V call is TRBV18, the J call TRBJ1-1; 8 bases line up with TRBD1. Per the germline V gene, CDR1 is KGHSH and CDR2 is LQKENI. V lost 3 bases, J lost 6 bases, and 6 bases stayed unmatched. The CDR3 is 14 amino acids. This chain's CDR3 is CASSPGRGLSEAFF. The DNA of the CDR3 is TGTGCCAGCTCACCCGGCAGGGGGCTTTCTGAAGCTTTCTTT.

V usage is TRBV27 and J usage is TRBJ2-2; the D gene is possibly TRBD1 (6 bases). CDR1 is MNHEY and CDR2 is SMNVEV in the germline V gene (reference sequence). This CDR3 has 15 amino acids. Trimming took off 6 bases at V and 4 bases at J, with 15 bases between the two ends. The DNA for the CDR3 is TGTGCCAGCAGCGGCAGGGGCAGCTTCACCGGGGAGCTGTTTTTT. Translated, it gives CASSGRGSFTGELFF.

The V and J genes are TRBV10-3 and TRBJ2-5; perhaps TRBD1 as D (5 bases). The CDR3 sequence is 13 residues long. V lost 3 bases and J lost 5, with 10 bases in between. Germline CDR1 is ENHRY and CDR2 is SYGVKD. CDR3 nucleotide sequence: TGTGCCATCAGTGACAGGGCGGTGGAGACCCAGTACTTC. Its translation is CAISDRAVETQYF.

This clone was observed a single time. The rearrangement joins TRBV12-2 to TRBJ1-4. TRBV12-2 is noted as a pseudogene. CDR3 length: 15 amino acids. This chain's CDR3 is CASRLTWGGGEKLFF. CDR3 DNA sequence: TGTGCAAGTCGCCTGACATGGGGGGGAGGTGAAAAACTGTTTTTT.

The chain combines TRBV5-1 with TRBJ1-4, with 8 bases lining up with TRBD1. V lost 3 bases, J lost 0 bases, and 7 bases stayed unmatched. Per germline, CDR1 SGHRS and CDR2 YFSETQ. There are 17 residues in the CDR3. CDR3 amino acids: CASSSGQGDATNEKLFF. Written as DNA, the CDR3 is TGCGCCAGCAGCTCAGGACAGGGAGACGCAACTAATGAAAAACTGTTTTTT.

This chain links TRBV25-1 with TRBJ1-1; 7 positions match TRBD1. Germline V gene data show CDR1 as MGHDK and CDR2 as SYGVNS. With 4 bases clipped from V and 1 base from J, the junction kept 15 bases outside the gene matches. The length of the CDR3 is 18 residues. CDR3 nucleotide sequence: TGTGCCAGCAGTGGACCACTGGCAACACAGGGGCGGAACACTGAAGCTTTCTTT. Protein: CASSGPLATQGRNTEAFF.

V gene TRBV15 combines with J gene TRBJ2-5; perhaps TRBD1 as D (6 bases). V was pared by 1 base and J by 7 bases, with 13 bases between. The CDR3 is made up of 14 amino acids. CDR1 is LNHNV and CDR2 is YYDKDF in the germline V gene (reference sequence). DNA for the CDR3: TGTGCCACCAGCAGAGGGACCCTAGGGGGGACCCAGTACTTC. Encoded protein: CATSRGTLGGTQYF.

The V and J genes are TRBV2 and TRBJ2-3; D is ambiguous. The germline gives CDR1 SNHLY, CDR2 FYNNEI. The V gene lost 8 bases and the J gene lost 2 bases, with 14 bases spanning the gap. The CDR3 is made up of 14 amino acids. The CDR3 nucleotides read TGTGCCAGCGTAAGGCGGTCAGCCACAGATACGCAGTATTTT. Amino acid sequence: CASVRRSATDTQYF.

The chain couples TRBV12-5 to TRBJ2-7; 7 bases align to TRBD1. The V gene's germline CDR1 is LGHNT and CDR2 FRNRAP. This CDR3 region has 15 residues. V lost 5 bases, J lost 2 bases, and 9 bases stayed unmatched. The CDR3 bases are TGTGCTAGTGGTCCCCACAGGGGAAATCCCTACGAGCAGTACTTC. This sequence encodes CASGPHRGNPYEQYF.

The rearrangement uses TRBV10-3 and TRBJ2-3; TRBD2 might be the D (7 bases). This CDR3 is 14 amino acids long. Germline-derived CDR1 and CDR2 are ENHRY and SYGVKD. Trimming left V 6 bases short and J 0 bases short, with 10 bases between. The CDR3: CAIRGGGSTDTQYF. The CDR3 coding sequence is TGTGCCATCAGGGGAGGGGGGAGCACAGATACGCAGTATTTT.

The genes are TRBV7-9 and TRBJ2-7, with TRBD1 matching over 8 bases. V lost 5 bases to trimming and J lost 3 bases; unmatched junction nucleotides: 9. CDR3 length: 15 amino acids. Germline CDR1 SEHNR, CDR2 FQNEAQ (reference sequence). The CDR3 coding sequence is TGTGCCAGCAGCCCTGGACAGGGAGTTAGCTACGAGCAGTACTTC. Translating it yields CASSPGQGVSYEQYF. Filled out from reference TRBV7-9 and TRBJ2-7, the complete variable domain reads DTGVSQNPRHKITKRGQNVTFRCDPISEHNRLYWYRQTLGQGPEFLTYFQNEAQLEKSRLLSDRFSAERPKGSFSTLEIQRTEQGDSAMYLCASSPGQGVSYEQYFGPGTRLTVT.

This chain connects TRBV27 to TRBJ2-7; TRBD1 might be the D (5 bases). The CDR3 is made up of 16 amino acids. The V and J ends lost 0 bases and 5 bases respectively, with 17 bases between them. Germline CDR1 and CDR2: MNHEY and SMNVEV (reference sequence). CDR3 nucleotide sequence: TGTGCCAGCAGTTTATCCTGGGCCAGGGCGGTCCACGAGCAGTACTTC. Translation gives CASSLSWARAVHEQYF.

This chain's CDR3 is CASSAGDMYNYGYTF. CDR3 nucleotides: TGTGCCAGCAGCGCAGGGGACATGTACAACTATGGCTACACCTTC. This sequence joins TRBV9 and TRBJ1-2, with D possibly being TRBD1 (6 bases). The CDR3 is made up of 15 amino acids. Trimming removed 3 bases from V and 2 bases from J, with 14 bases in between. Germline CDR1 is SGDLS and CDR2 is YYNGEE. The whole variable domain, remainder taken from reference TRBV9 and TRBJ1-2, is DSGVTQTPKHLITATGQRVTLRCSPRSGDLSVYWYQQSLDQGLQFLIQYYNGEERAKGNILERFSAQQFPDLHSELNLSSLELGDSALYFCASSAGDMYNYGYTFGSGTRLTVV.

The V and J genes are TRBV19 and TRBJ2-5; TRBD1 matches at 9 bases. Looked up from germline, CDR1 is LNHDA and CDR2 is SQIVND (reference sequence). The CDR3 spans 13 residues. V shed 3 bases, J shed 8 bases, and the junction held 4 bases outside the gene matches. CDR3 DNA: TGTGCCAGTAGTATCGACAGGGGGGATACCCAGTACTTC. Translating it yields CASSIDRGDTQYF.

The chain carries TRBV6-5 and TRBJ1-2, with unresolved D. Deletions cut 10 bases from V and 8 bases from J, with 17 bases between. Germline V gene sequence: CDR1 MNHEY, CDR2 SVGAGI. The CDR3 consists of 12 residues. CDR3 DNA: TGTGCCACCCTCCGGGCGCCGGGAGGCTACACCTTC. It translates to CATLRAPGGYTF.

The chain employs TRBV5-8 and TRBJ2-7; D possibly corresponds to TRBD2 (6 bases). The CDR3 runs to 12 residues. Germline CDR1 SGHTS, CDR2 YDEGEE. Between the trimmed V and J ends, which lost 4 bases and 6 bases, there was a span of 11 bases. CDR3 loop: CASSLTRVEQYF. CDR3 bases: TGTGCCAGCAGCCTGACTAGGGTCGAGCAGTACTTC.

This chain uses TRBV27 with TRBJ2-5; D is unclear. Germline V CDR1 and CDR2: MNHEY, SMNVEV (reference sequence). V shed 2 bases and J shed 7 bases, with 11 bases lying between them. CDR3 length: 13 residues. CDR3 DNA sequence: TGTGCCAGCAGTTTAACTCCCGAAACGACCCAGTACTTC. Amino acid sequence: CASSLTPETTQYF.

The chain uses TRBV5-1 and TRBJ2-3, with 10 bases fitting TRBD2. This CDR3 region has 14 residues. The germline CDR1 and CDR2 sequences are SGHRS and YFSETQ. The J segment lost 6 bases and the V segment lost 0 bases, leaving 1 base of the junction unmatched. The CDR3 DNA is TGCGCCAGCAGCTTGGTAGCGGGGGGTGATACGCAGTATTTT. Translating it yields CASSLVAGGDTQYF.

The J gene is TRBJ1-5, the V gene TRBV30; D is possibly TRBD1 (6 bases). CDR3 length: 13 residues. The V gene lost 3 bases and the J gene lost 7 bases, with 13 bases spanning the gap. Looked up from germline, CDR1 is GTSNPN and CDR2 is SVGIG (reference sequence). The CDR3 coding sequence is TGTGCCTGGAGAAGGGGGATGTGGCAGCCCCAGCATTTT. Its protein product is CAWRRGMWQPQHF.

This rearrangement joins TRBV5-1 to TRBJ1-2; TRBD1 matches 10 bases. The germline gives CDR1 SGHRS, CDR2 YFSETQ. V dropped 4 bases and J dropped 8; count of bases not matched to a gene: 5. The CDR3 consists of 13 residues. CDR3 region: CASSPGQGTGYTF. The CDR3 DNA reads as TGCGCCAGCAGCCCGGGACAGGGGACGGGCTACACCTTC.

The chain links TRBV5-1 to TRBJ2-7, with D possibly TRBD2 on 6 matching bases. Germline V gives CDR1 SGHRS, CDR2 YFSETQ. The CDR3 has 13 amino acids. Trimming took 4 bases from V and 3 from J, leaving 11 bases between them. CDR3 protein: CASSAGRGYEQYF. The CDR3 region has the DNA TGCGCCAGCAGCGCGGGACGGGGCTACGAGCAGTACTTC.

V is TRBV5-5 and J is TRBJ1-1, with D unclear. Trimming shortened V by 4 bases and J by 7 bases, and 11 bases separated the two germline ends. CDR1 and CDR2 (germline): SGHKS, YYEKEE (reference sequence). CDR3 length: 12 amino acids. CDR3 DNA: TGTGCCAGCAGCCCACGGTGGTTTGAAGCTTTCTTT. Translation: CASSPRWFEAFF.

This chain uses TRBV7-2 with TRBJ1-1; 8 positions match TRBD1. Unmatched junction bases numbered 5, after V lost 3 bases and J lost 5 bases. This CDR3 is built from 14 residues. Germline CDR1 SGHTA, CDR2 FQGNSA. The CDR3 protein is CASSFGQGWTEAFF. The CDR3, as DNA: TGTGCCAGCAGCTTTGGACAGGGATGGACTGAAGCTTTCTTT.

This chain uses TRBV7-9 with TRBJ1-2; D possibly corresponds to TRBD1 (6 bases). Germline CDR1 reads SEHNR; CDR2 reads FQNEAQ (reference sequence). V was cut by 3 bases and J by 7 bases, with 12 bases left in between. This CDR3 region has 13 residues. The CDR3 loop reads CASSFEQGAGYTF. CDR3 DNA sequence: TGTGCCAGCAGCTTTGAACAGGGAGCTGGCTACACCTTC.

The V gene is TRBV28, the J gene TRBJ2-3; tentatively, D is TRBD2 (5 bases). Per the germline V gene, CDR1 is MDHEN and CDR2 is SYDVKM. Trimming took off 0 bases at V and 0 bases at J, with 13 bases between the two ends. The CDR3 is made up of 17 amino acids. The CDR3 here is CASSLWDFPSSTDTQYF. CDR3 sequence (DNA): TGTGCCAGCAGTTTATGGGACTTTCCCTCTAGCACAGATACGCAGTATTTT. Variable domain in full (rest from reference TRBV28 and TRBJ2-3): DVKVTQSSRYLVKRTGEKVFLECVQDMDHENMFWYRQDPGLGLRLIYFSYDVKMKEKGDIPEGYSVSREKKERFSLILESASTNQTSMYLCASSLWDFPSSTDTQYFGPGTRLTVL.